The subject of this entry is one T cell receptor beta chain. No antigen is known for it. The sample contains more than one DNA sequence encoding this CDR3. The data belong to a study of shared clonotypes between healthy human individuals. The wider study: A donor's plate count was three for CD4 naive and three for CD4 memory; CD8 naive had two and CD8 memory one. Study outcomes and limitations: The small donor group covered limited genetic and exposure diversity.

Assay execution took place at the deep level. The method was immunoSEQ multiplex PCR; TCRdb's version includes in-frame clones alone and lacks a portion of them. The sample has more than 2 million clones; about 95% are singletons. The naive CD8 subset, CD45RO-negative cells positively selected for CCR7, excluded terminally differentiated effector memory CD45RA+ cells. V was pared by 1 base and J by 7 bases, with 5 bases between. Germline V gene lookup returns CDR1 SEHNR and CDR2 FQNEAQ (reference sequence). The CDR3 is made up of 11 amino acids. This chain connects TRBV7-9 to TRBJ2-7; the D is unclear. The sequence was collected from a man between 18 and 29 years old in good health. The sample comprised naive CD8+ T cells sorted from blood. The CDR3 region has the DNA TGTGCCAGCAGCTTAGGTCGGGAGCAGTACTTC. This sequence encodes CASSLGREQYF.